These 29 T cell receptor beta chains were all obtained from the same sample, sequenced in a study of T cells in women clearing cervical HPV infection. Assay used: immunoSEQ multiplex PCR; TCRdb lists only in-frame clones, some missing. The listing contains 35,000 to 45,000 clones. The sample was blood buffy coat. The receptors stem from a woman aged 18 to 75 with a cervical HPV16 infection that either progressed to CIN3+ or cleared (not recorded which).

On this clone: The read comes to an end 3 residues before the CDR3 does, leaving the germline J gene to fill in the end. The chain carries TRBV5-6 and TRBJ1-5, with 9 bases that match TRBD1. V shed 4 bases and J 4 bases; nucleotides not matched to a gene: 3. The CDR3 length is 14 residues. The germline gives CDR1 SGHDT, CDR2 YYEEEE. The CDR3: CASSHRGRNQPQHF. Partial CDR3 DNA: TGTGCCAGCAGCCACAGGGGGCGGAATCAGCCC.

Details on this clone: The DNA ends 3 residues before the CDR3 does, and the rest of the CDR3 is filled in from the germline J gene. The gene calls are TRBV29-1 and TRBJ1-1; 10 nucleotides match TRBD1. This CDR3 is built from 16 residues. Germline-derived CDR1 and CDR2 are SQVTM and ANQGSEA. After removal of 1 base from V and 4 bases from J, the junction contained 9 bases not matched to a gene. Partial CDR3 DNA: TGCAGCGTTGAAGCGCGAGGGACAGGGGTTGTCACTGAA. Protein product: CSVEARGTGVVTE. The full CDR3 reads CSVEARGTGVVTEAFF.

CDR3 bases read: TGCAGTGCTAGAGCTTCTAGCCCCTACGAG. It translates to CSARASSPYE. The CDR3 in full is CSARASSPYEQYF. The chain joins TRBV20-1 to TRBJ2-7; possible D gene TRBD2, 5 bases. Sequencing ends 3 residues short of the CDR3 end; the germline J gene provides the rest. The CDR3 loop spans 13 amino acids. CDR1 is DFQATT, CDR2 SNEGSKA, per germline (reference sequence). The ends were cut back, 1 base at V and 2 bases at J, with 9 bases in the middle.

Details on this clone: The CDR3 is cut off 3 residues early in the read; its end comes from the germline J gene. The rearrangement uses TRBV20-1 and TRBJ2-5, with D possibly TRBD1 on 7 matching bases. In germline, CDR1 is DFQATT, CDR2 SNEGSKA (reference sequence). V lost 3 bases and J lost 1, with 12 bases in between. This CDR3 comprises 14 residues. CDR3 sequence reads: CSASGGTVQETQYF. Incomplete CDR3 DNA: TGCAGTGCTAGCGGAGGGACAGTCCAAGAGACC.

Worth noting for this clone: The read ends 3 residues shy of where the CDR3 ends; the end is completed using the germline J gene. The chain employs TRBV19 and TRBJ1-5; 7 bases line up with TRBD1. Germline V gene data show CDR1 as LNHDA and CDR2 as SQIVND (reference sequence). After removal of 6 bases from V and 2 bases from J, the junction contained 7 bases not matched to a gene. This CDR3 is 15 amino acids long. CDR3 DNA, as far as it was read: TGTGCCAGTAGATACGACAGGGTAGGCAATCAGCCC. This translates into CASRYDRVGNQP. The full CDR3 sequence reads CASRYDRVGNQPQHF.

The part of the CDR3 DNA that was read is TGCGCCAGCAGCCTCAAGACAGGGGGGAACACTGAA. Residues: CASSLKTGGNTE. The CDR3 as a whole reads CASSLKTGGNTEAFF. This rearrangement joins TRBV5-1 to TRBJ1-1; 9 bases fit TRBD1. The CDR3 end falls 3 residues outside the read, so it is completed with the germline J gene. This CDR3 has 15 amino acids. V shed 4 bases, J shed 1 base, and the junction held 5 bases outside the gene matches. Germline V gives CDR1 SGHRS, CDR2 YFSETQ.

Partial CDR3 DNA: TGTGCCAGCTCACTAGGACAGGTTCGGGGTACG. Its protein product is CASSLGQVRGT. The whole CDR3 protein reads CASSLGQVRGTQYF. The chain couples TRBV18 to TRBJ2-3; 7 positions match TRBD1. The read halts 3 residues ahead of the CDR3 end, with the missing end drawn from the germline J gene. Germline V gene data show CDR1 as KGHSH and CDR2 as LQKENI. With 4 bases clipped from V and 8 bases from J, the junction kept 9 bases outside the gene matches. The CDR3 covers 14 residues.

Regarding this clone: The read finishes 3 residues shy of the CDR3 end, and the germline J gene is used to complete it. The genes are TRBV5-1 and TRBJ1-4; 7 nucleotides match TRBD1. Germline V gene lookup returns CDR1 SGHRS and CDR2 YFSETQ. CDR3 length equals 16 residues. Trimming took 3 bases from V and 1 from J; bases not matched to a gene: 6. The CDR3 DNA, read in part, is TGCGCCAGCAGCTCTGGGACAGAAAGAACTAATGAAAAA. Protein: CASSSGTERTNEK. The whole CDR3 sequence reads CASSSGTERTNEKLFF.

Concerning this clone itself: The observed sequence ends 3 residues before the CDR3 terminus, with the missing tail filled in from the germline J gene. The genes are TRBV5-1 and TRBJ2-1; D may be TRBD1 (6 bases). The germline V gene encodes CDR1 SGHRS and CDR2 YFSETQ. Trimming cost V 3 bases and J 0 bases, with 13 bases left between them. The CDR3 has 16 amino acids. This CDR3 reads CASSSLQGSSYNEQFF. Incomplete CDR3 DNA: TGCGCCAGCAGCTCCTTACAGGGATCCTCCTACAATGAG.

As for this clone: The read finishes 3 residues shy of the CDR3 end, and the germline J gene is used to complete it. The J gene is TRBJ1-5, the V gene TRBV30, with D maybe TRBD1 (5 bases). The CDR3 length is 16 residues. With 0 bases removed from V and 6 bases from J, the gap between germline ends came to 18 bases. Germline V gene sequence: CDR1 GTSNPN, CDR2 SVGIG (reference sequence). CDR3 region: CAWSVGGHRGVQPQHF. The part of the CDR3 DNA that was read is TGTGCCTGGAGTGTGGGTGGACATCGTGGTGTTCAGCCC.

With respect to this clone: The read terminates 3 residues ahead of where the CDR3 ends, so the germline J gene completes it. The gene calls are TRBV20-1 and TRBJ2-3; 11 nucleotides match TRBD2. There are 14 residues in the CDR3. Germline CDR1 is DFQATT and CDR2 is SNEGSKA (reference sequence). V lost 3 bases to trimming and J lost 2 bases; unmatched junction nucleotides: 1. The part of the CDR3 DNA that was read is TGCAGTGCTAGGACTAGCGGGGCCACAGATACG. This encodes CSARTSGATDT. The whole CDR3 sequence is CSARTSGATDTQYF.

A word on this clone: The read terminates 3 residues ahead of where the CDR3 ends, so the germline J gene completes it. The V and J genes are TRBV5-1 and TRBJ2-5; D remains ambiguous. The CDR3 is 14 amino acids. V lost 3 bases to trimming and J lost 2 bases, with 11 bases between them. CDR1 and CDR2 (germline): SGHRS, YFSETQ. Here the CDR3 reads CASSSTQEQETQYF. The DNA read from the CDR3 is TGCGCCAGCAGCTCAACTCAAGAACAAGAGACC.

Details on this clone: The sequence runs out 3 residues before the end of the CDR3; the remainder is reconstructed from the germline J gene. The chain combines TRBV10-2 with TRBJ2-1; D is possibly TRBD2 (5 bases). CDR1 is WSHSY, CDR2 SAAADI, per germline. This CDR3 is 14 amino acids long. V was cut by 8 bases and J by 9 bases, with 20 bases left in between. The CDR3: CASQRMIATIEQFF. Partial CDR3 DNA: TGCGCCAGCCAGCGGATGATCGCCACTATTGAG.

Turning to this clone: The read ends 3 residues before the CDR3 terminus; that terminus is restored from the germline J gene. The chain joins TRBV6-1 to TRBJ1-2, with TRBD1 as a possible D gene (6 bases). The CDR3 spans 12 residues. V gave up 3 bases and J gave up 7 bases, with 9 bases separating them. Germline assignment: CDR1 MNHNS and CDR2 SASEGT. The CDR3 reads CASSDGGLGYTF. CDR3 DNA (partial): TGTGCCAGCAGTGACGGGGGGCTTGGC.

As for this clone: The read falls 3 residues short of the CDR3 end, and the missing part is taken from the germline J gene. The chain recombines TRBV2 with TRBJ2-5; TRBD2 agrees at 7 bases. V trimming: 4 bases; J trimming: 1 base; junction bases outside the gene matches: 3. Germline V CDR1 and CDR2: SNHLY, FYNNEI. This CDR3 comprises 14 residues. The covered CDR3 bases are TGTGCCAGCAGTGGGGTAGCGGGCCAAGAGACC. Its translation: CASSGVAGQET. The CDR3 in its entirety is CASSGVAGQETQYF.

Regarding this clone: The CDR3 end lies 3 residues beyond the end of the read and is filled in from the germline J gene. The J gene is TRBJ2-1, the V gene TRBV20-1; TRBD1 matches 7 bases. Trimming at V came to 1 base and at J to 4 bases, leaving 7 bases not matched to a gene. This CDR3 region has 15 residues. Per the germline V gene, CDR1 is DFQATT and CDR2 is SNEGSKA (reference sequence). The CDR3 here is CSARAPGQSYNEQFF. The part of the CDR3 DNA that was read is TGCAGTGCTAGAGCACCGGGACAGTCTTACAATGAG.

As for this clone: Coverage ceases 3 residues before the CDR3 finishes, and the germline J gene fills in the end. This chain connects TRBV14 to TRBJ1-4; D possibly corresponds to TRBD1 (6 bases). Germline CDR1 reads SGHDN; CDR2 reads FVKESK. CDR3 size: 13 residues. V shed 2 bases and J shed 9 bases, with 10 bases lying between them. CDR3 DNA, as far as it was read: TGTGCCAGCAGCCAATTACAGGGCCAAAAA. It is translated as CASSQLQGQK. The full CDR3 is CASSQLQGQKLFF.

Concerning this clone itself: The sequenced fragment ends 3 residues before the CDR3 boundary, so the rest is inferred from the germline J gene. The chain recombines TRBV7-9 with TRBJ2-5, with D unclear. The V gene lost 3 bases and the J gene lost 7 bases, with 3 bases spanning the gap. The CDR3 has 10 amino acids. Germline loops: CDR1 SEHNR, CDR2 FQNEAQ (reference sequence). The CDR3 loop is CASSFMTQYF. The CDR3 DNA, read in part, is TGTGCCAGCAGCTTTATGACC.

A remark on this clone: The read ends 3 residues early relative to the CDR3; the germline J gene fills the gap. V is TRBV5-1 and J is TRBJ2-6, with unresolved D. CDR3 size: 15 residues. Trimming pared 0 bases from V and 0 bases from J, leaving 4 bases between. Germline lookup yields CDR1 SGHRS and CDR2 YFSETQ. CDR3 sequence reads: CASSLADSGANVLTF. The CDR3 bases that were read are TGCGCCAGCAGCTTGGCAGACTCTGGGGCCAACGTC.

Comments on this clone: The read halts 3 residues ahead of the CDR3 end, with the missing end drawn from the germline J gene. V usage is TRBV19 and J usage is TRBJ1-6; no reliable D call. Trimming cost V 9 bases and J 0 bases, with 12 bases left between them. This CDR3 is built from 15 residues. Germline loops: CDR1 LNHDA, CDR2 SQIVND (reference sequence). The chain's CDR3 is CASQATRSYNSPLHF. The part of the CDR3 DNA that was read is TGTGCCAGCCAGGCGACGCGCTCCTATAATTCACCC.

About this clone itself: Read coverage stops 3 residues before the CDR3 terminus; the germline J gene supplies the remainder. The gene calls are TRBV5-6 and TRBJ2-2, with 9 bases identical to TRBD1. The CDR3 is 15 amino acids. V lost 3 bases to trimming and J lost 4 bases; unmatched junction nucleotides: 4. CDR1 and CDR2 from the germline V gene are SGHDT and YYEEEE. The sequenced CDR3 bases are TGTGCCAGCAGCTGGGGGACAGGGAGCACCGGGGAG. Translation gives CASSWGTGSTGE. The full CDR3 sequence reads CASSWGTGSTGELFF.

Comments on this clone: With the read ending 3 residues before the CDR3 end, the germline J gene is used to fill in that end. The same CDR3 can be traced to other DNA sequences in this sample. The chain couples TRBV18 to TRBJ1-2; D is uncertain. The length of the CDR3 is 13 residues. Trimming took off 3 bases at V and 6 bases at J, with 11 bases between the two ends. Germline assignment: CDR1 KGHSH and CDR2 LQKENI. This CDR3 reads CASSPRQEDGYTF. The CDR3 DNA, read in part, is TGTGCCAGCTCACCTCGCCAGGAGGATGGC.

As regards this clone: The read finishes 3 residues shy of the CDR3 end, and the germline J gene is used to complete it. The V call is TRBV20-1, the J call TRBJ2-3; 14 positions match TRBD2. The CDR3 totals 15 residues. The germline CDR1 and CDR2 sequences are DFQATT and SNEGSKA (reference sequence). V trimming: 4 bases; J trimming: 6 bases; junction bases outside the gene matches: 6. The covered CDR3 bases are TGCAGTGCTATGGGACTAGCGGGGGTTTGGGATACG. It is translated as CSAMGLAGVWDT. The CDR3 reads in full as CSAMGLAGVWDTQYF.

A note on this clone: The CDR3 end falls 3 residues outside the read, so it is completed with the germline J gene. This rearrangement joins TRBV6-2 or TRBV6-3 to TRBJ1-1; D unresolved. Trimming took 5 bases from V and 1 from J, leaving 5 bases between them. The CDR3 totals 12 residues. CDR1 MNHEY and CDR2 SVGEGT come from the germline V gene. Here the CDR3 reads CASSTRNTEAFF. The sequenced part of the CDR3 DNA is TGTGCCAGCAGTACCAGGAACACTGAA.

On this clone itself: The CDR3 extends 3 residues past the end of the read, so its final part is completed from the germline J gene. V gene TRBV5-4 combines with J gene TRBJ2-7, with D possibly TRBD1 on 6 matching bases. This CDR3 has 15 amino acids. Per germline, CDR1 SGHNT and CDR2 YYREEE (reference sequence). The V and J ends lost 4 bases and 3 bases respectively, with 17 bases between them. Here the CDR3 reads CASSHPRGGSYEQYF. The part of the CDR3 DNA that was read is TGTGCCAGCAGCCATCCCCGAGGGGGTAGCTACGAG.

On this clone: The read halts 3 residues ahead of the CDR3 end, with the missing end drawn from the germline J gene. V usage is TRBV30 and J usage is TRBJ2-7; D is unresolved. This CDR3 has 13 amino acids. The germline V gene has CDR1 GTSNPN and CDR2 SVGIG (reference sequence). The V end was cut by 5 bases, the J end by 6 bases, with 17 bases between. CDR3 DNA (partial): TGTGCCTGGGCCGGGTCCCAATGGAGCGAG. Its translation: CAWAGSQWSE. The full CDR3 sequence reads CAWAGSQWSEQYF.

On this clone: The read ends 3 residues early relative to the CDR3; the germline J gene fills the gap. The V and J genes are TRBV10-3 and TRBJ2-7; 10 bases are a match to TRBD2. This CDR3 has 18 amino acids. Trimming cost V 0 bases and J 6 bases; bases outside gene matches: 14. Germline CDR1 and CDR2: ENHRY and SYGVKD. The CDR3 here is CAISESTGGLAGEGEQYF. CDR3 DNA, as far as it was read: TGTGCCATCAGTGAGTCGACCGGGGGTCTAGCGGGAGAAGGCGAG.

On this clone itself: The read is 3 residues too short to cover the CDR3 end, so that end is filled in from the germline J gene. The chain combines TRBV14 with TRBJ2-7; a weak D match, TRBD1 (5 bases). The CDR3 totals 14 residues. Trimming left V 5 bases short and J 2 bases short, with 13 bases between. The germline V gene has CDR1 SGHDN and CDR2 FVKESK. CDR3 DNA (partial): TGTGCCAGCAGCAACGACAGACGGGCCTACGAG. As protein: CASSNDRRAYE. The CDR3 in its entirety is CASSNDRRAYEQYF.

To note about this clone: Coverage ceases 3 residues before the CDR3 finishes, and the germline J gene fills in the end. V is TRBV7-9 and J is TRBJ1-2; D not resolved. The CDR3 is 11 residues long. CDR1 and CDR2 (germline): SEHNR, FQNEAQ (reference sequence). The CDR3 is CASSLVSDYTF. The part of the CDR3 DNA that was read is TGTGCCAGCAGCTTAGTTAGTGAC.